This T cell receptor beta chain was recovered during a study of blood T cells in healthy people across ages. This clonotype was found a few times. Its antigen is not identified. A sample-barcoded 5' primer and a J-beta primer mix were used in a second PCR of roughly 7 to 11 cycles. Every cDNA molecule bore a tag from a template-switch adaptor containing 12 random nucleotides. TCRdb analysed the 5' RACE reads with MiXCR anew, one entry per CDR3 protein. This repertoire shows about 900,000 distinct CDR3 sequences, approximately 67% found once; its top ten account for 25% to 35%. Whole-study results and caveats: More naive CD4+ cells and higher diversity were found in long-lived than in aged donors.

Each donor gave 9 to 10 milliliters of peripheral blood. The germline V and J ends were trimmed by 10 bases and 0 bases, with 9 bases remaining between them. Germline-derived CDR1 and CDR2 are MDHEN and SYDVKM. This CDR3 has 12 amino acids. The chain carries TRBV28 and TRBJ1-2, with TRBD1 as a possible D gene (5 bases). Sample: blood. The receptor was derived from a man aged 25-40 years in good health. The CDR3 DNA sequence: TGTGCCACTAGACAGTCTAACTATGGCTACACCTTC. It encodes CATRQSNYGYTF.